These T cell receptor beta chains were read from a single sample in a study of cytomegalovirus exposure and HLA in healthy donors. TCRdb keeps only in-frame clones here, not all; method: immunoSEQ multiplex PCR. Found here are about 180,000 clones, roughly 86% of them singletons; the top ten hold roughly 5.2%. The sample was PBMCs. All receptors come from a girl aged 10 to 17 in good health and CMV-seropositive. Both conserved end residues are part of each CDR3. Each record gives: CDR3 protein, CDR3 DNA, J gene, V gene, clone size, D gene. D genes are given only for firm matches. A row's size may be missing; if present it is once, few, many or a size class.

CDR3aa: CASSPLVRIDTQYF
CDR3nt: TGTGCCAGCAGCCCCCTCGTGAGGATTGATACGCAGTATTTT
j_gene: TRBJ2-3
v_gene: TRBV9
abundance: few
d_gene: NA

CDR3aa: CASSPKQGAKGEAFF
CDR3nt: TGTGCCAGCAGCCCAAAACAGGGGGCGAAAGGTGAAGCTTTCTTT
j_gene: TRBJ1-1
v_gene: TRBV9
abundance: NA
d_gene: TRBD1

CDR3aa: CASSSGQTRRTEAFF
CDR3nt: TGTGCCAGCTCATCGGGACAGACCCGAAGGACTGAAGCTTTCTTT
j_gene: TRBJ1-1
v_gene: TRBV18
abundance: NA
d_gene: TRBD1

CDR3aa: CASTPSGGDGNEQFF
CDR3nt: TGTGCCAGCACCCCAAGCGGGGGGGATGGCAATGAGCAGTTCTTC
j_gene: TRBJ2-1
v_gene: TRBV7-2
abundance: NA
d_gene: TRBD2

CDR3aa: CASSHPLPELRETQYF
CDR3nt: TGTGCCAGCAGCCACCCCTTACCGGAGCTGCGGGAGACCCAGTACTTC
j_gene: TRBJ2-5
v_gene: TRBV7-9
abundance: NA
d_gene: NA

CDR3aa: CASSRLLAAETQYF
CDR3nt: TGTGCCAGCAGCCGCCTACTTGCCGCGGAGACCCAGTACTTC
j_gene: TRBJ2-5
v_gene: TRBV14
abundance: NA
d_gene: NA

CDR3aa: CASTHDRQNTEAFF
CDR3nt: TGTGCCAGCACTCATGATAGACAAAACACTGAAGCTTTCTTT
j_gene: TRBJ1-1
v_gene: TRBV4-2
abundance: NA
d_gene: NA

CDR3aa: CASSPPDAQGALYGYTF
CDR3nt: TGTGCCAGCAGCCCGCCTGACGCACAGGGAGCCCTCTATGGCTACACCTTC
j_gene: TRBJ1-2
v_gene: TRBV11-3
abundance: NA
d_gene: NA

CDR3aa: CASSPVGQENSGANVLTF
CDR3nt: TGTGCCAGCAGCCCGGTGGGACAGGAAAACTCTGGGGCCAACGTCCTGACTTTC
j_gene: TRBJ2-6
v_gene: TRBV7-6
abundance: NA
d_gene: TRBD1

CDR3aa: CASSVEGFTGAYGYTF
CDR3nt: TGTGCCAGCAGCGTAGAGGGGTTTACAGGGGCCTATGGCTACACCTTC
j_gene: TRBJ1-2
v_gene: TRBV9
abundance: NA
d_gene: TRBD1

CDR3aa: CASSFVGGDYNEQFF
CDR3nt: TGTGCCAGCAGCTTCGTCGGCGGGGACTACAATGAGCAGTTCTTC
j_gene: TRBJ2-1
v_gene: TRBV7-3
abundance: few
d_gene: NA

CDR3aa: CSVVGRLTDTQYF
CDR3nt: TGCAGCGTTGTTGGGCGTCTCACAGATACGCAGTATTTT
j_gene: TRBJ2-3
v_gene: TRBV29-1
abundance: NA
d_gene: NA

CDR3aa: CASSADRGEQYF
CDR3nt: TGTGCCAGCAGCGCCGACAGGGGCGAGCAGTACTTC
j_gene: TRBJ2-7
v_gene: TRBV2
abundance: NA
d_gene: TRBD1

CDR3aa: CASSPERRTPLPLHF
CDR3nt: TGTGCCAGCAGTCCAGAGAGGCGAACTCCCCTACCCCTCCACTTT
j_gene: TRBJ1-6
v_gene: TRBV6-1
abundance: NA
d_gene: NA

CDR3aa: CASSLWDKETQYF
CDR3nt: TGTGCCAGCTCACTCTGGGACAAAGAGACCCAGTACTTC
j_gene: TRBJ2-5
v_gene: TRBV18
abundance: NA
d_gene: NA

CDR3aa: CASTLAGETTDTQYF
CDR3nt: TGTGCCAGCACTCTAGCGGGGGAAACCACAGATACGCAGTATTTT
j_gene: TRBJ2-3
v_gene: TRBV6-5
abundance: NA
d_gene: TRBD2

CDR3aa: CASSLGQRAPARDYNEQFF
CDR3nt: TGTGCCAGCAGCTTAGGACAGCGGGCGCCCGCCAGGGACTACAATGAGCAGTTCTTC
j_gene: TRBJ2-1
v_gene: TRBV7-8
abundance: NA
d_gene: NA

CDR3aa: CASSPPGRNTEAFF
CDR3nt: TGTGCCAGCTCACCACCGGGGCGGAACACTGAAGCTTTCTTT
j_gene: TRBJ1-1
v_gene: TRBV18
abundance: NA
d_gene: NA

CDR3aa: CAIREQGGYYGYTF
CDR3nt: TGTGCCATCAGGGAACAGGGGGGGTACTATGGCTACACCTTC
j_gene: TRBJ1-2
v_gene: TRBV10-3
abundance: NA
d_gene: TRBD1

CDR3aa: CASSESTTRVGGKLFF
CDR3nt: TGTGCCAGCAGTGAATCCACCACCCGGGTAGGAGGAAAACTGTTTTTT
j_gene: TRBJ1-4
v_gene: TRBV25-1
abundance: NA
d_gene: NA

CDR3aa: CASSWLPVPTNEKLFF
CDR3nt: TGTGCCAGCAGCTGGCTCCCCGTCCCAACTAATGAAAAACTGTTTTTT
j_gene: TRBJ1-4
v_gene: TRBV5-8
abundance: NA
d_gene: NA

CDR3aa: CASSLVPGQLNTEAFF
CDR3nt: TGTGCCAGCAGCTTGGTGCCGGGACAGTTGAACACTGAAGCTTTCTTT
j_gene: TRBJ1-1
v_gene: TRBV5-5
abundance: NA
d_gene: TRBD1

CDR3aa: CASSYSRGRGVYNEQFF
CDR3nt: TGTGCCAGCAGCTACAGCCGTGGGCGGGGGGTCTACAATGAGCAGTTCTTC
j_gene: TRBJ2-1
v_gene: TRBV2
abundance: NA
d_gene: TRBD2

CDR3aa: CASSPTGTSEYNEQFF
CDR3nt: TGTGCCAGCAGCCCAACCGGGACTAGCGAGTACAATGAGCAGTTCTTC
j_gene: TRBJ2-1
v_gene: TRBV4-2
abundance: NA
d_gene: TRBD2

CDR3aa: CASSRDRVGSEAFF
CDR3nt: TGTGCCAGTAGTAGGGACAGGGTCGGATCCGAAGCTTTCTTT
j_gene: TRBJ1-1
v_gene: TRBV19
abundance: NA
d_gene: TRBD1

CDR3aa: CASSSGLVGNQPQHF
CDR3nt: TGTGCCAGCAGTTCAGGGCTGGTCGGCAATCAGCCCCAGCATTTT
j_gene: TRBJ1-5
v_gene: TRBV6-1
abundance: NA
d_gene: NA

CDR3aa: CASSTNRDNSPLHF
CDR3nt: TGTGCCAGCTCGACAAACAGGGACAATTCACCCCTCCACTTT
j_gene: TRBJ1-6
v_gene: TRBV18
abundance: NA
d_gene: NA

CDR3aa: CASRLTASSYNEQFF
CDR3nt: TGTGCAAGTCGCTTAACAGCAAGCTCCTACAATGAGCAGTTCTTC
j_gene: TRBJ2-1
v_gene: TRBV12-2
abundance: NA
d_gene: NA

CDR3aa: CASSLAQRSEQYF
CDR3nt: TGTGCCAGCAGCTTAGCACAGCGGAGCGAGCAGTACTTC
j_gene: TRBJ2-7
v_gene: TRBV7-8
abundance: NA
d_gene: NA

CDR3aa: CASSRQGQSPYEQYF
CDR3nt: TGTGCCAGCAGCCGACAGGGACAATCCCCCTACGAGCAGTACTTC
j_gene: TRBJ2-7
v_gene: TRBV14
abundance: NA
d_gene: TRBD1

CDR3aa: CASSRAGRAQETQYF
CDR3nt: TGTGCCAGCAGCAGAGCGGGACGGGCCCAAGAGACCCAGTACTTC
j_gene: TRBJ2-5
v_gene: TRBV5-6
abundance: NA
d_gene: TRBD2

CDR3aa: CASSPGRGYGYTF
CDR3nt: TGTGCCAGTAGTCCGGGCAGGGGCTATGGCTACACCTTC
j_gene: TRBJ1-2
v_gene: TRBV19
abundance: once
d_gene: NA

CDR3aa: CASSRGRKDTQYF
CDR3nt: TGTGCCAGCAGCCGGGGGAGGAAAGATACGCAGTATTTT
j_gene: TRBJ2-3
v_gene: TRBV9
abundance: NA
d_gene: NA

CDR3aa: CASSNKRDRGWYAGSPLHF
CDR3nt: TGTGCCAGCAGCAACAAGAGGGACAGGGGATGGTACGCGGGCTCACCCCTCCACTTT
j_gene: TRBJ1-6
v_gene: TRBV27
abundance: NA
d_gene: TRBD1

CDR3aa: CASSPNSRGLDGYTF
CDR3nt: TGTGCCAGCAGCCCGAACTCGAGGGGGCTGGACGGCTACACCTTC
j_gene: TRBJ1-2
v_gene: TRBV7-9
abundance: NA
d_gene: TRBD1

CDR3aa: CASSPSGAINTEAFF
CDR3nt: TGTGCCAGCAGCCCGAGCGGGGCTATCAACACTGAAGCTTTCTTT
j_gene: TRBJ1-1
v_gene: TRBV7-2
abundance: NA
d_gene: NA

CDR3aa: CASSLFGNRAGNQPQHF
CDR3nt: TGTGCCAGCAGTTTATTCGGGAACAGAGCCGGGAATCAGCCCCAGCATTTT
j_gene: TRBJ1-5
v_gene: TRBV27
abundance: few
d_gene: NA

CDR3aa: CASSFRQGAPTDTQYF
CDR3nt: TGTGCCAGCAGCTTTCGACAGGGGGCACCCACAGATACGCAGTATTTT
j_gene: TRBJ2-3
v_gene: TRBV9
abundance: NA
d_gene: TRBD1

CDR3aa: CSVGRSGCTDTQYF
CDR3nt: TGCAGCGTTGGGCGATCGGGGTGTACAGATACGCAGTATTTT
j_gene: TRBJ2-3
v_gene: TRBV29-1
abundance: NA
d_gene: NA

CDR3aa: CASSDPSGSYEQYF
CDR3nt: TGTGCCAGCAGTGACCCTAGCGGGAGCTACGAGCAGTACTTC
j_gene: TRBJ2-7
v_gene: TRBV2
abundance: few
d_gene: TRBD2

CDR3aa: CASSLTQGRDTEAFF
CDR3nt: TGTGCCAGTAGTCTTACGCAGGGGAGAGACACTGAAGCTTTCTTT
j_gene: TRBJ1-1
v_gene: TRBV19
abundance: NA
d_gene: NA

CDR3aa: CSVDLQFYNEQFF
CDR3nt: TGCAGCGTTGATTTACAGTTCTACAATGAGCAGTTCTTC
j_gene: TRBJ2-1
v_gene: TRBV29-1
abundance: NA
d_gene: NA

CDR3aa: CAISVRLSGQGFEAFF
CDR3nt: TGTGCCATCAGTGTTCGGTTATCTGGACAGGGATTCGAAGCTTTCTTT
j_gene: TRBJ1-1
v_gene: TRBV10-3
abundance: NA
d_gene: TRBD1

CDR3aa: CASSLTSGGNTGELFF
CDR3nt: TGCGCCAGCAGCTTGACTAGCGGGGGGAACACCGGGGAGCTGTTTTTT
j_gene: TRBJ2-2
v_gene: TRBV5-1
abundance: few
d_gene: TRBD2

CDR3aa: CASSPRGGDGVQPQHF
CDR3nt: TGTGCCAGTAGTCCCCGGGGGGGGGACGGCGTGCAGCCCCAGCATTTT
j_gene: TRBJ1-5
v_gene: TRBV19
abundance: NA
d_gene: NA

CDR3aa: CASSYSGGTDTQYF
CDR3nt: TGTGCCAGCAGCTATAGCGGGGGCACAGATACGCAGTATTTT
j_gene: TRBJ2-3
v_gene: TRBV7-2
abundance: once
d_gene: TRBD2

CDR3aa: CASSLTGHSMNTEAFF
CDR3nt: TGTGCCAGCAGTTTAACCGGACACTCCATGAACACTGAAGCTTTCTTT
j_gene: TRBJ1-1
v_gene: TRBV27
abundance: NA
d_gene: NA

CDR3aa: CASSEMDRRDYGYTF
CDR3nt: TGTGCCAGCAGTGAAATGGACAGGCGGGACTATGGCTACACCTTC
j_gene: TRBJ1-2
v_gene: TRBV6-1
abundance: once
d_gene: TRBD1